Listed below are T cell receptor beta chains from one sample, sequenced in a study of cytomegalovirus exposure and HLA in healthy donors. Clones were sequenced by immunoSEQ multiplex PCR, and TCRdb holds only the in-frame ones, with some missing. This repertoire shows fewer than 110,000 clones, 77% found once; its top ten account for roughly 3.9%. Sequencing was carried out using PBMCs. These receptors all stem from a male donor in good health and CMV-seronegative. The CDR3 runs from the conserved cysteine through the conserved F or W. The D gene is left open where the match is weak. Where a row states a size, it is once, few, many or the class of an expanded clone; other rows omit it.

v_call: TRBV10-1; clone_size: .; d_call: .; j_call: TRBJ1-1; cdr3_nt: TGCGCCAGCAGTGAGTCGGCGGGGGCGAGAACTGAAGCTTTCTTT; cdr3_aa: CASSESAGARTEAFF
v_call: TRBV18; clone_size: .; d_call: TRBD2; j_call: TRBJ2-3; cdr3_nt: TGTGCCAGCTCACCACTTAGCGGGAGAAAAGATACGCAGTATTTT; cdr3_aa: CASSPLSGRKDTQYF
v_call: TRBV5-1; clone_size: few; d_call: TRBD2; j_call: TRBJ2-1; cdr3_nt: TGCGCCAGCAGCCCCCGGGAGGGCACTGAGCAGTTCTTC; cdr3_aa: CASSPREGTEQFF
v_call: TRBV4-1; clone_size: few; d_call: TRBD2; j_call: TRBJ2-1; cdr3_nt: TGCGCCAGCAGCCCGGGGGCTAGCGGGAGGGGGAATGAGCAGTTCTTC; cdr3_aa: CASSPGASGRGNEQFF
v_call: TRBV9; clone_size: .; d_call: TRBD2; j_call: TRBJ2-3; cdr3_nt: TGTGCCAGCAGCCCTATAGCGGGAGGGCCGGGAGATACGCAGTATTTT; cdr3_aa: CASSPIAGGPGDTQYF
v_call: TRBV25-1; clone_size: .; d_call: TRBD1; j_call: TRBJ1-4; cdr3_nt: TGTGCCAGCACTTACTTAAAAAGGACAGGGGACGAAAAACTGTTTTTT; cdr3_aa: CASTYLKRTGDEKLFF
v_call: TRBV4-2; clone_size: .; d_call: TRBD2; j_call: TRBJ2-1; cdr3_nt: TGTGCCAGCAGCCAAGATCCGGGACTACTCTACAATGAGCAGTTCTTC; cdr3_aa: CASSQDPGLLYNEQFF
v_call: TRBV6-1; clone_size: .; d_call: TRBD1; j_call: TRBJ2-7; cdr3_nt: TGTGCCAGCAGTGAAGTACCGGGACAGGGAGGGGAGCAGTACTTC; cdr3_aa: CASSEVPGQGGEQYF
v_call: TRBV6-5; clone_size: once; d_call: .; j_call: TRBJ1-1; cdr3_nt: TGTGCCAGCAGTTACGGGCAGAGCAACACTGAAGCTTTCTTT; cdr3_aa: CASSYGQSNTEAFF
v_call: TRBV27; clone_size: .; d_call: .; j_call: TRBJ1-5; cdr3_nt: TGTGCCAGCAGTTGGCGGCAGGGCGGCAATCAGCCCCAGCATTTT; cdr3_aa: CASSWRQGGNQPQHF
v_call: TRBV4-1; clone_size: few; d_call: TRBD1; j_call: TRBJ1-1; cdr3_nt: TGCGCCAGCAGCCAAAGACAGGGCACAAACACTGAAGCTTTCTTT; cdr3_aa: CASSQRQGTNTEAFF
v_call: TRBV13; clone_size: .; d_call: TRBD2; j_call: TRBJ2-3; cdr3_nt: TGTGCCAGCAGCTTAGGCTCTACTAGCGCGACAGATACGCAGTATTTT; cdr3_aa: CASSLGSTSATDTQYF
v_call: TRBV30; clone_size: .; d_call: .; j_call: TRBJ1-1; cdr3_nt: TGTGCCTGGAGTGTACAGGGTTGGACTGAAGCTTTCTTT; cdr3_aa: CAWSVQGWTEAFF
v_call: TRBV2; clone_size: .; d_call: TRBD1; j_call: TRBJ2-7; cdr3_nt: TGTGCCAGCAGTGGGGACAGGGGCCGGCCCTACGAGCAGTACTTC; cdr3_aa: CASSGDRGRPYEQYF
v_call: TRBV5-1; clone_size: .; d_call: .; j_call: TRBJ1-5; cdr3_nt: TGCGCCAGCAGCTTGGTAGGGGCCCCCAATCAGCCCCAGCATTTT; cdr3_aa: CASSLVGAPNQPQHF
v_call: TRBV6-5; clone_size: .; d_call: .; j_call: TRBJ2-3; cdr3_nt: TGTGCCAGCAGCTTTCAGCGGAGAGATACGCAGTATTTT; cdr3_aa: CASSFQRRDTQYF
v_call: TRBV7-3; clone_size: once; d_call: .; j_call: TRBJ2-1; cdr3_nt: TGTGCCAGCAGCACCTCGGACTCGTCGGCGGAGCAGTTCTTC; cdr3_aa: CASSTSDSSAEQFF
v_call: TRBV30; clone_size: .; d_call: .; j_call: TRBJ2-4; cdr3_nt: TGTGCCTGGAGTGTAGTAGACATTCAGTACTTC; cdr3_aa: CAWSVVDIQYF
v_call: TRBV6-5; clone_size: .; d_call: .; j_call: TRBJ2-7; cdr3_nt: TGTGCCAGCAGTTACAAGAGGATCAGCTCCTACGAGCAGTACTTC; cdr3_aa: CASSYKRISSYEQYF
v_call: TRBV15; clone_size: .; d_call: TRBD1; j_call: TRBJ1-3; cdr3_nt: TGTGCCACCAGCAGAGGACAGGGAAGCTCTGGAAACACCATATATTTT; cdr3_aa: CATSRGQGSSGNTIYF
v_call: TRBV28; clone_size: .; d_call: .; j_call: TRBJ1-5; cdr3_nt: TGTGCCAGCAGTCCGGGACAAAATAGCAATCAGCCCCAGCATTTT; cdr3_aa: CASSPGQNSNQPQHF
v_call: TRBV5-8; clone_size: .; d_call: TRBD1; j_call: TRBJ1-4; cdr3_nt: TGTGCCAGCAGCTTACTTGGACAGGGAGGTGAAAAACTGTTTTTT; cdr3_aa: CASSLLGQGGEKLFF
v_call: TRBV25-1; clone_size: .; d_call: TRBD1; j_call: TRBJ2-3; cdr3_nt: TGTGCCAGCAGTGAACAGGGGGCTAGCACAGATACGCAGTATTTT; cdr3_aa: CASSEQGASTDTQYF
v_call: TRBV5-6; clone_size: .; d_call: .; j_call: TRBJ2-7; cdr3_nt: TGTGCCAGCAGCTCAGGGCTGTACGAGCAGTACTTC; cdr3_aa: CASSSGLYEQYF
v_call: TRBV10-2; clone_size: .; d_call: .; j_call: TRBJ2-1; cdr3_nt: TGCGCCAGCAGTGACCCGACTGGCAACCCTAGGAATGAGCAGTTCTTC; cdr3_aa: CASSDPTGNPRNEQFF
v_call: TRBV11-2; clone_size: once; d_call: .; j_call: TRBJ2-2; cdr3_nt: TGTGCCAGCAGCTTATATGGCGGGTACACCGGGGAGCTGTTTTTT; cdr3_aa: CASSLYGGYTGELFF
v_call: TRBV14; clone_size: once; d_call: TRBD2; j_call: TRBJ2-1; cdr3_nt: TGTGCCAGCAGCCAACCGGGACTAGCGGAAAGGAGTGAGCAGTTCTTC; cdr3_aa: CASSQPGLAERSEQFF
v_call: TRBV5-1; clone_size: .; d_call: TRBD2; j_call: TRBJ2-1; cdr3_nt: TGCGCCAGCAGCCGAACCGGGACTAGCGGGAAAAGCTACAATGAGCAGTTCTTC; cdr3_aa: CASSRTGTSGKSYNEQFF
v_call: TRBV11-2; clone_size: .; d_call: .; j_call: TRBJ1-4; cdr3_nt: TGTGCCAGCAGCTTGAAACAGGGAATTAATGAAAAACTGTTTTTT; cdr3_aa: CASSLKQGINEKLFF
v_call: TRBV5-1; clone_size: .; d_call: .; j_call: TRBJ1-3; cdr3_nt: TGCGCCAGCAGCTTGGCCCTCTCTGGAAACACCATATATTTT; cdr3_aa: CASSLALSGNTIYF
v_call: TRBV18; clone_size: .; d_call: .; j_call: TRBJ2-7; cdr3_nt: TGTGCCAGCTCACCATCAGGACTGAGCTCCTACGAGCAGTACTTC; cdr3_aa: CASSPSGLSSYEQYF
v_call: TRBV6-1; clone_size: .; d_call: .; j_call: TRBJ2-2; cdr3_nt: TGTGCCAGCAGTGAAGTGAGGGGGGGCACCGGGGAGCTGTTTTTT; cdr3_aa: CASSEVRGGTGELFF
v_call: TRBV7-8; clone_size: .; d_call: .; j_call: TRBJ2-5; cdr3_nt: TGTGCCACCGAGACTAGATCTCCACAAGAGACCCAGTACTTC; cdr3_aa: CATETRSPQETQYF
v_call: TRBV27; clone_size: few; d_call: .; j_call: TRBJ2-7; cdr3_nt: TGTGCCAGCAGTTCCCTCTCGGGGATCGAGCAGTACTTC; cdr3_aa: CASSSLSGIEQYF
v_call: TRBV19; clone_size: .; d_call: .; j_call: TRBJ1-3; cdr3_nt: TGTGCCAGTAGTATTACAGGGACTGGAAACACCATATATTTT; cdr3_aa: CASSITGTGNTIYF
v_call: TRBV7-2; clone_size: .; d_call: .; j_call: TRBJ1-2; cdr3_nt: TGTGCCAGCAGCTTATTACCGGAGGTCGGCTACACCTTC; cdr3_aa: CASSLLPEVGYTF
v_call: TRBV5-6; clone_size: .; d_call: .; j_call: TRBJ1-1; cdr3_nt: TGTGCCAGCAGCCACCTCGTCGGGAGGGGGGGCACTGAAGCTTTCTTT; cdr3_aa: CASSHLVGRGGTEAFF
v_call: TRBV4-1; clone_size: .; d_call: TRBD2; j_call: TRBJ2-4; cdr3_nt: TGCGCCAGCAGCCAAATAGCGGGACCCAAAAACATTCAGTACTTC; cdr3_aa: CASSQIAGPKNIQYF